Below, 12 T cell receptor beta chains from the same sample are listed, as sequenced in a study of CD8+ T cells in alopecia areata (dated by TCRdb to between 2017 and 2018). In light of the paper, this sample's treatment or condition label describes: oral pan-JAK inhibitor, 5-10 mg twice daily. Libraries came from the immunoSEQ multiplex PCR assay. To provide template for TCR sequencing, every sample had RNA extracted and reverse transcribed into cDNA. What TCRdb holds here is the immuneACCESS table cut down to in-frame rearrangements. Part of the clones is not present; checked against another copy, under half of the missing clones reflect an unresolved V gene, and the others are unexplained. The sample table contains about 190,000 clones; only one count was recorded for around 64% of them. About 1.3% of the sample belongs to the ten largest clones. The sequencing used CD4+ T cells sorted from blood, collected around week 50, from a patient treated with tofacitinib. Receptors originate from a human donor with alopecia areata.

The chain is built from TRBV2 and TRBJ1-3; possible D gene TRBD1, 5 bases. CDR1 is SNHLY, CDR2 FYNNEI, per germline. The CDR3 length is 14 residues. Between the trimmed V and J ends, which lost 4 bases and 3 bases, there was a span of 10 bases. CDR3: CASSVQALGNTIYF. The CDR3 DNA sequence: TGTGCCAGCAGTGTACAGGCGCTTGGAAACACCATATATTTT.

V and J are TRBV5-1 and TRBJ1-4; no reliable D call. The CDR3 sequence is 12 residues long. The V end lost 1 base, the J end lost 14 bases, and 12 bases lay between the germline ends. Germline V lookup: CDR1 SGHRS, CDR2 YFSETQ. DNA of the CDR3: TGCGCCAGCAGCTTGTCAGGCGCCATCCTGTTTTTT. As protein: CASSLSGAILFF.

This clone showed up just a few times. The chain has TRBV29-1 and TRBJ2-1; D perhaps matches TRBD1 (5 bases). Germline loops: CDR1 SQVTM, CDR2 ANQGSEA. The V end lost 7 bases, the J end lost 2 bases, and 9 bases lay between the germline ends. The CDR3 is made up of 12 amino acids. The CDR3 DNA follows: TGCAGCGGGCAGGGCCCCTACAATGAGCAGTTCTTC. Its protein is CSGQGPYNEQFF.

The chain uses TRBV7-2 and TRBJ1-1; TRBD1 might be the D (6 bases). This CDR3 has 13 residues. The germline gives CDR1 SGHTA, CDR2 FQGNSA. V lost 4 bases, J lost 3 bases, and 9 bases lay in between. This CDR3 reads CASSSDSYTEAFF. In nucleotides, the CDR3 is TGTGCCAGCAGCTCGGACAGCTACACTGAAGCTTTCTTT.

The gene calls are TRBV2 and TRBJ1-1; 12 bases match TRBD1. There are 17 residues in the CDR3. CDR1 is SNHLY and CDR2 is FYNNEI in the germline V gene. J was trimmed by 4 bases and V by 3 bases; bases with no gene match: 9. The CDR3 protein is CASSDRGTGGTGTEAFF. The DNA of the CDR3 is TGTGCCAGCAGTGATCGTGGGACAGGGGGCACGGGCACTGAAGCTTTCTTT.

V usage is TRBV5-1 and J usage is TRBJ1-2, with D hard to call. The germline V gene encodes CDR1 SGHRS and CDR2 YFSETQ. Trimming cost V 4 bases and J 1 base, with 11 bases left between them. The CDR3 sequence is 14 residues long. For the CDR3, the DNA is TGCGCCAGCAGCGCCGGCGAGGGTAACTATGGCTACACCTTC. It encodes CASSAGEGNYGYTF.

The chain combines TRBV27 with TRBJ2-5; D is unresolved. CDR1 and CDR2 (germline): MNHEY, SMNVEV (reference sequence). CDR3 length: 17 amino acids. Trimming stripped 0 bases from V and 2 bases from J, with 16 bases between. CDR3 residues: CASSLSPTAGPQETQYF. In DNA form, the CDR3 reads TGTGCCAGCAGTTTATCGCCAACGGCCGGGCCTCAAGAGACCCAGTACTTC.

This chain uses TRBV27 with TRBJ2-7, with D unclear. Germline loops: CDR1 MNHEY, CDR2 SMNVEV (reference sequence). The CDR3 contains 12 residues. Trimming removed 0 bases from V and 3 bases from J, with 3 bases in between. DNA for the CDR3: TGTGCCAGCAGTTTATCCCACTACGAGCAGTACTTC. Amino acids: CASSLSHYEQYF.

The chain carries TRBV6-5 and TRBJ2-7; 9 nucleotides match TRBD1. The CDR3 totals 14 residues. The V gene end was trimmed by 5 bases and the J gene end by 1 base; junction bases not matched to a gene: 3. The germline gives CDR1 MNHEY, CDR2 SVGAGI. CDR3 loop: CASSRGQGSYEQYF. The DNA for the CDR3 is TGTGCCAGCAGTAGAGGACAGGGGTCCTACGAGCAGTACTTC.

For the CDR3, the DNA is TGCGCCAGCAGTCATGATGGGAGTCCTGAAGCTTTCTTT. It specifies CASSHDGSPEAFF. The J gene is TRBJ1-1, the V gene TRBV4-1; no definite D call. The V and J ends lost 6 bases and 6 bases respectively, with 14 bases between them. Germline CDR1 is MGHRA and CDR2 is YSYEKL. The CDR3 consists of 13 residues.

V and J are TRBV29-1 and TRBJ2-1; D possibly corresponds to TRBD1 (7 bases). V lost 7 bases, J lost 5 bases, and 18 bases lay in between. Germline assignment: CDR1 SQVTM and CDR2 ANQGSEA. The CDR3 is 14 residues long. In DNA form, the CDR3 reads TGCAGCGCCCTACCAGGGGGGCGTAACAATGAGCAGTTCTTC. Translated: CSALPGGRNNEQFF.

The chain employs TRBV29-1 and TRBJ1-2, with 12 nucleotides matching TRBD1. The V and J ends lost 8 bases and 6 bases, in that order; junction bases with no gene match: 7. This CDR3 comprises 13 residues. CDR1 and CDR2 from the germline V gene are SQVTM and ANQGSEA. CDR3 sequence (DNA): TGCAGCACGACGGGACAGGGGGCGAATGGCTACACCTTC. Its translation: CSTTGQGANGYTF.